This T cell receptor (beta chain) was sequenced during a study of blood T cell repertoires in COVID-19 (TCRdb year 2020). Background for the entire study: Samples from collaborators originated in the United States, Italy and Spain and spanned both the acute and convalescent phases of COVID-19. The material from the prospective study consisted of cDNA or gDNA derived from T cells, B-cell-depleted T cells, or PBMCs. The dataset comprised deeply sampled blood TCRbeta repertoires from subjects exposed to, actively infected with, or recovered from COVID-19. The repertoires were released in a freely available public database meant as a resource for research on the immune response to SARS-CoV-2. Samples came from the ongoing ImmuneRACE study (first 160 participants) plus 1,254 subjects from 6 global collaborators. Sample metadata almost always included a de-identified subject ID, COVID-19 status, age in years and sex. Where available, HLA class I and class II types were obtained from metadata supplied by the sample provider rather than from assay-based typing. The investigation overall reported the following: The quantity of clinical and demographic metadata differed by source and by participant and was supplied without curation.

This clone was detected only once. Its recognized antigen is unknown. The input lacks base qualities; no much larger clone sits a single base away. The immunoSEQ Assay, a bias-controlled multiplex PCR, was used to amplify TCRbeta CDR3 regions from genomic DNA. In the original analysis: Within the assay, amplification of reference gene primers was used to estimate how many nucleated cells each sample contained. Sequence reads were collapsed and filtered to measure the absolute abundance of every unique TCRbeta CDR3 rearrangement. For each sample, productive Simpson clonality was calculated as the square root of Simpson's diversity index over productive rearrangements. TCRdb carries this immuneACCESS record with in-frame sequences only. Its versions omit some clonotypes, under half of them owing to an unresolved V gene in the studies checked, with the rest unexplained. That table furnishes V, J and clone size, whereas the DNA furnished D and trimming. In this sample the table shows 150,000 to 200,000 clones, around 80% of which occur a single time. The ten largest account for around 13% of the sample.

In the prospective study, participants were roughly 18 to 100 years old, resided in approximately 25 geographic areas of the United States, and were enrolled through a virtual design. To assign participants to cohorts, the prospective study relied on clinical history that participants themselves reported in a screening survey and a study questionnaire. Recovered participants in ImmuneRACE Cohort 3 were defined as having two consecutive negative NP/OP PCR tests, clearance from a healthcare professional, or resolution of symptoms. In the prospective study, mobile phlebotomists collected whole blood, serum and a nasopharyngeal or oropharyngeal swab from each participant. Over an approximately two-month period, participants in the prospective study had the option of providing additional blood draws and questionnaires. Before DNA extraction, blood samples from the prospective study were shipped at room temperature or frozen.

The origin of this receptor is a woman aged 60-75 years who had recovered from COVID-19. Source material: PBMCs or T cells enriched from blood (not recorded which).

The sequenced DNA: TGTGCCAGCAGCTACCCTGGCGGGAGCAGCACAGATACGCAGTATTTT. It translates to CASSYPGGSSTDTQYF. Recombination linked TRBV7-9 to TRBJ2-3; 7 central nucleotides agree with TRBD2. From its cysteine to its phenylalanine, the CDR3 spans 16 amino acids. Only the CDR3 DNA is retained, 48 bases long and in frame from the first base. CDR1 and CDR2, looked up from the germline V gene (reference sequence), are SEHNR and FQNEAQ. V has 4 bases trimmed and J has 0 bases trimmed; junction bases matching no gene number 7.